The 20 T cell receptor beta chains below were found in one sample sequenced in a study of graft-versus-host responses after intestinal transplantation. For these receptors, no antigen is known. The repertoire was sequenced with immunoSEQ multiplex PCR; TCRdb's copy has only in-frame clones and lacks some. The sample lists tens of thousands of clones, approximately 95% occurring once. The material was unstimulated CD8+ T cells sorted from spleen or lymph node cells, obtained before transplant. These TCRs come from a human donor who was the organ donor for an intestinal transplant.

The chain employs TRBV7-6 and TRBJ2-1, with 12 positions matching TRBD2. In germline, CDR1 is SGHVS, CDR2 FNYEAQ. V was pared by 2 bases and J by 2 bases, with 7 bases of the junction left unmatched. The length of the CDR3 is 18 residues. The chain's CDR3 is CASSLITRTSGAYNEQFF. DNA for the CDR3: TGTGCCAGCAGCTTAATTACGAGGACTAGCGGGGCCTACAATGAGCAGTTCTTC.

The J gene is TRBJ1-1, the V gene TRBV5-1; the D gene is possibly TRBD1 (6 bases). This CDR3 spans 13 amino acids. The germline V gene has CDR1 SGHRS and CDR2 YFSETQ. The V gene lost 5 bases and the J gene lost 2 bases, with 10 bases spanning the gap. The CDR3 DNA reads TGCGCCAGCAGAGTGGACAGAAACACTGAAGCTTTCTTT. It encodes CASRVDRNTEAFF.

V is TRBV7-9 and J is TRBJ1-4; possibly TRBD1 for D (5 bases). CDR1 is SEHNR, CDR2 FQNEAQ, per germline (reference sequence). Trimming removed 5 bases at V and 7 bases at J, with 20 bases between. This CDR3 is built from 16 residues. The CDR3 bases are TGTGCCAGCAGCCTAGTAGGGGAATTTGGGAGTGAAAAACTGTTTTTT. Its protein product is CASSLVGEFGSEKLFF.

The chain links TRBV27 to TRBJ2-7; TRBD1 matches at 8 bases. This CDR3 comprises 13 residues. V shed 6 bases and J 3 bases; nucleotides not matched to a gene: 4. The V gene's germline CDR1 is MNHEY and CDR2 SMNVEV (reference sequence). The CDR3 reads CASSRQGRYEQYF. CDR3 nucleotides: TGTGCCAGCAGCAGACAGGGGCGCTACGAGCAGTACTTC.

The chain links TRBV7-2 to TRBJ2-1, with 8 bases matching TRBD2. The CDR3 is 19 amino acids. The germline gives CDR1 SGHTA, CDR2 FQGNSA. V shed 0 bases and J 0 bases; nucleotides not matched to a gene: 10. CDR3 residues: CASSLALFLAGSSYNEQFF. CDR3 nucleotide sequence: TGTGCCAGCAGCTTAGCGCTTTTCCTAGCGGGCAGCTCCTACAATGAGCAGTTCTTC.

CDR3 loop: CASRSLQEHYGYTF. CDR3 DNA: TGTGCCAGCAGGTCACTACAGGAACACTATGGCTACACCTTC. The rearrangement joins TRBV6-5 to TRBJ1-2, with D possibly matching TRBD1 (5 bases). Trimming removed 6 bases from V and 3 bases from J, with 14 bases in between. Germline V gene lookup returns CDR1 MNHEY and CDR2 SVGAGI. This CDR3 comprises 14 residues.

This rearrangement joins TRBV6-1 to TRBJ2-1; TRBD1 aligns across 8 bases. Germline values: CDR1 MNHNS, CDR2 SASEGT. Trimming cost V 4 bases and J 0 bases; bases outside gene matches: 8. This CDR3 spans 17 amino acids. In nucleotides, the CDR3 is TGTGCCAGCAGTGGCCTGAGGACAGGGAGCTCCTACAATGAGCAGTTCTTC. Amino acids: CASSGLRTGSSYNEQFF.

V and J are TRBV6-7 and TRBJ2-1; 8 bases agree with TRBD2. TRBV6-7 is marked as an open reading frame, function uncertain. J was trimmed by 1 base and V by 0 bases; bases with no gene match: 5. The length of the CDR3 is 17 residues. CDR3 nucleotide sequence: TGTGCCAGCAGTTACTCGACTCTAGCGGGTTCCTACAATGAGCAGTTCTTC. Its protein product is CASSYSTLAGSYNEQFF.

The chain links TRBV7-3 to TRBJ2-5; 8 bases are a match to TRBD1. The DNA end favors TRBJ2-7, so the J call may be wrong. CDR3 length equals 13 residues. Germline V gene lookup returns CDR1 SGHTA and CDR2 FQGTGA. This chain's CDR3 is CASSPGTGYEQYF. The CDR3 bases are TGTGCCAGCAGCCCCGGGACAGGTTACGAGCAGTACTTC.

The rearrangement joins TRBV6-4 to TRBJ2-7; 9 bases map to TRBD2. Germline CDR1 reads MRHNA; CDR2 reads SNTAGT. V shed 5 bases and J 2 bases; nucleotides not matched to a gene: 7. This CDR3 comprises 15 residues. This chain's CDR3 is CASSITAGGPYEQYF. CDR3 DNA sequence: TGTGCCAGCAGTATTACAGCGGGGGGCCCCTACGAGCAGTACTTC.

This clone was counted a single time. The chain links TRBV4-1 to TRBJ2-5; D remains ambiguous. V was clipped by 0 bases and J by 1 base, with 3 bases between them. CDR1 MGHRA and CDR2 YSYEKL come from the germline V gene. The CDR3 covers 13 residues. CDR3 nucleotide sequence: TGCGCCAGCAGCCAAGACCTCCAAGAGACCCAGTACTTC. This gives the protein CASSQDLQETQYF.

V is TRBV28 and J is TRBJ1-2, with 7 bases matching TRBD1. The CDR3 is 14 residues long. Germline V gene sequence: CDR1 MDHEN, CDR2 SYDVKM. V trimming: 3 bases; J trimming: 4 bases; junction bases outside the gene matches: 5. CDR3 in DNA: TGTGCCAGCAGTTTCGGGACAGTGACCTATGGCTACACCTTC. Translating gives CASSFGTVTYGYTF.

The CDR3 protein is CASSLTGYEQYF. For the CDR3, the DNA is TGTGCCAGCAGTTTGACGGGGTACGAGCAGTACTTC. The J gene is TRBJ2-7, the V gene TRBV28, with D tentatively TRBD2 (5 bases). CDR3 length equals 12 residues. Germline-derived CDR1 and CDR2 are MDHEN and SYDVKM. Trimming left V 3 bases short and J 4 bases short, with 7 bases between.

This clone has a single count. The rearrangement links TRBV7-8 to TRBJ1-2; TRBD1 is a possible D gene (5 bases). CDR3 length: 12 amino acids. Germline CDR1 SGHVS, CDR2 FQNEAQ. Deletions cut 3 bases from V and 6 bases from J, with 8 bases between. As DNA, the CDR3 is TGTGCCAGCAGCTTCAGGGAGGATGGCTACACCTTC. Protein product: CASSFREDGYTF. The complete variable domain, with remaining parts taken from reference TRBV7-8 and TRBJ1-2, reads GAGVSQSPRYKVAKRGQDVALRCDPISGHVSLFWYQQALGQGPEFLTYFQNEAQLDKSGLPSDRFFAERPEGSVSTLKIQRTQQEDSAVYLCASSFREDGYTFGSGTRLTVV.

This chain joins TRBV5-1 and TRBJ2-5; the match to TRBD1 covers 10 bases. V was pared by 4 bases and J by 2 bases, with 17 bases of the junction left unmatched. The CDR3 covers 19 residues. Germline V gene sequence: CDR1 SGHRS, CDR2 YFSETQ. CDR3 sequence (DNA): TGCGCCAGCAGCCGTTCCGGGACAGGGGACGTATTCGATCAAGAGACCCAGTACTTC. It encodes CASSRSGTGDVFDQETQYF.

This chain links TRBV4-1 with TRBJ2-7, with TRBD1 matching 10 bases. This CDR3 comprises 17 residues. CDR1 and CDR2 (germline): MGHRA, YSYEKL. After removal of 1 base from V and 4 bases from J, the junction contained 10 bases not matched to a gene. The CDR3 region has the DNA TGCGCCAGCAGCCAAGTGGGACCGGGACAGGGGTGGTACGAGCAGTACTTC. This gives the protein CASSQVGPGQGWYEQYF.

The chain links TRBV29-1 to TRBJ1-1; D unresolved. Germline-derived CDR1 and CDR2 are SQVTM and ANQGSEA. The CDR3 runs 10 residues. V lost 2 bases to trimming and J lost 11 bases, with 9 bases between them. CDR3 nucleotide sequence: TGCAGCGTTGAATATGGAGACGCTTTCTTT. It specifies CSVEYGDAFF.

The chain links TRBV5-6 to TRBJ2-7; weak D call: TRBD2 (5 bases). CDR3 length equals 15 residues. V was pared by 0 bases and J by 3 bases, with 13 bases between. CDR1 and CDR2 from the germline V gene are SGHDT and YYEEEE. Written as DNA, the CDR3 is TGTGCCAGCAGCTTGGTCCGGGGAAGCAGCTACGAGCAGTACTTC. This codes for CASSLVRGSSYEQYF.

The gene calls are TRBV5-4 and TRBJ1-1, with TRBD1 as a possible D gene (5 bases). V shed 3 bases and J shed 7 bases, with 13 bases lying between them. The CDR3 sequence is 13 residues long. The germline gives CDR1 SGHNT, CDR2 YYREEE (reference sequence). The CDR3 reads CASSWGTEFEAFF. Written as DNA, the CDR3 is TGTGCCAGCAGCTGGGGGACCGAGTTTGAAGCTTTCTTT.

The chain carries TRBV27 and TRBJ2-7, with 9 nucleotides matching TRBD1. The CDR3 sequence is 16 residues long. Germline V gene sequence: CDR1 MNHEY, CDR2 SMNVEV (reference sequence). V dropped 5 bases and J dropped 1; count of bases not matched to a gene: 9. The chain's CDR3 is CASSPGMGQGSYEQYF. The CDR3 DNA is TGTGCCAGCAGTCCGGGGATGGGACAGGGATCCTACGAGCAGTACTTC.